Presented here are 5 T cell receptor beta chains from one specimen sequenced in a study of shared clonotypes between healthy human individuals. Sequencing was performed with immunoSEQ multiplex PCR; in TCRdb, only in-frame clones are kept and a portion is missing. The sample gives about 820,000 clones, 80% to 95% of which show up once; more than 20% is in the top ten. In the naive CD8 group, cells lacked CD45RO and were positively selected for CCR7, so terminally differentiated effector memory CD45RA+ cells were left out. Sequencing was performed on naive CD8+ T cells sorted from blood. The receptors stem from a man under 40 in good health.

This chain links TRBV6-6 with TRBJ2-1, with D unresolved. Trimming pared 0 bases from V and 10 bases from J, leaving 10 bases between. The V gene's germline CDR1 is MNHNY and CDR2 SVGAGI (reference sequence). The CDR3 has 13 residues. The CDR3 DNA is TGTGCCAGCAGTTACTCGACGGATCGGGAGCAGTTCTTC. Protein product: CASSYSTDREQFF.

This clone has only one observation. The same CDR3 arises from other DNA sequences in this sample as well. V and J are TRBV27 and TRBJ1-5; 9 nucleotides line up with TRBD1. Trimming took 5 bases from V and 7 from J; bases not matched to a gene: 3. CDR1 is MNHEY, CDR2 SMNVEV, per germline (reference sequence). CDR3 size: 13 residues. In nucleotides, the CDR3 is TGTGCCAGCAGTCTACAGGGGGCACAGCCCCAGCATTTT. Amino acid sequence: CASSLQGAQPQHF.

The CDR3 bases are TGTGCCAGCAGCCAAGGGAGGGGCACAGATACGCAGTATTTT. It codes for CASSQGRGTDTQYF. This sequence joins TRBV7-6 and TRBJ2-3, with 7 bases fitting TRBD2. The CDR3 is made up of 14 amino acids. Germline-derived CDR1 and CDR2 are SGHVS and FNYEAQ. With V trimmed by 5 bases and J by 1 base, 3 bases remained unmatched. Full variable domain (missing parts from reference TRBV7-6 and TRBJ2-3): GAGVSQSPRYKVTKRGQDVALRCDPISGHVSLYWYRQALGQGPEFLTYFNYEAQQDKSGLPNDRFSAERPEGSISTLTIQRTEQRDSAMYRCASSQGRGTDTQYFGPGTRLTVL.

The CDR3 sequence is CASSFGHSPYEQYF. In nucleotides, the CDR3 is TGTGCCAGCAGTTTTGGGCACTCCCCCTACGAGCAGTACTTC. The chain uses TRBV28 and TRBJ2-7; D is undetermined. V was trimmed by 3 bases and J by 2 bases, leaving 11 bases between them. CDR1 MDHEN and CDR2 SYDVKM come from the germline V gene. The CDR3 covers 14 residues. The full variable domain, its missing parts supplied by reference TRBV28 and TRBJ2-7, is DVKVTQSSRYLVKRTGEKVFLECVQDMDHENMFWYRQDPGLGLRLIYFSYDVKMKEKGDIPEGYSVSREKKERFSLILESASTNQTSMYLCASSFGHSPYEQYFGPGTRLTVT.

The chain joins TRBV7-9 to TRBJ1-2, with a possible D match to TRBD1 (6 bases). The V gene lost 8 bases and the J gene lost 10 bases, with 11 bases spanning the gap. This CDR3 has 10 amino acids. Germline V gene sequence: CDR1 SEHNR, CDR2 FQNEAQ (reference sequence). CDR3 in amino acids: CASGGRTYTF. The CDR3 nucleotides are TGTGCCAGCGGGGGCAGGACCTACACCTTC.